What follows describes a single TCR beta chain. This CDR3 is 15 amino acids long. V was shortened by 5 bases and J by 0 bases, with 12 bases between the two germline ends. Germline V CDR1 and CDR2: SGHNT, YYREEE (reference sequence). Original processing methods: Reference gene primers were amplified, and this amplification served to estimate nucleated cell counts. TCRdb keeps only in-frame clones here, not all; method: immunoSEQ multiplex PCR. The DNA was the basis for D and trimming; V, J and clone size are from that table. The repertoire has around 190,000 clones, around 76% of them found once; the top ten carry around 7.8%. This entry comes from a study of blood T cell repertoires in COVID-19. Enrolled during active infection, Seattle patients were then followed longitudinally.

Source material: peripheral blood. The rearrangement links TRBV5-4 to TRBJ2-1; TRBD2 might be the D (5 bases). This receptor was taken from an older woman with COVID-19, enrolled during active disease. The CDR3 loop reads CASSQRRDSYNEQFF. Here the CDR3 DNA reads TGTGCCAGCAGTCAGCGGAGAGACTCCTACAATGAGCAGTTCTTC.